These 25 T cell receptor beta chains came from one sample sequenced in a study of T-cell reconstitution after alpha-beta-depleted transplantation in children. A TCRbeta library incorporating unique molecular identifiers was prepared. TCRdb independently ran MiXCR on the PCR reads; one entry per CDR3 protein. The sample yields 330,000 or so distinct CDR3 sequences, around 9.1% seen once. The source was PBMCs, collected before TCRalphabeta/CD19-depleted stem cell transplant. These receptors were taken from a boy younger than two with acute myeloid leukemia, due to receive a stem cell transplant.

Note on this clonotype: A single base separates this from a much larger clone, so it may be a read error. The V and J genes are TRBV20-1 and TRBJ2-1, with 7 nucleotides matching TRBD2. The trim removed 3 bases at V and 1 base at J, leaving 9 bases unmatched. CDR1 and CDR2 (germline): DFQATT, SNEGSKA (reference sequence). CDR3 length: 16 amino acids. The CDR3 region is CSASNLGGGSYNEQFF. DNA of the CDR3: TGCAGTGCTAGCAACCTTGGGGGGGGTTCCTACAATGAGCAGTTCTTC.

With regard to this clonotype: This sequence may be a read error, since a much larger clone differs from it by one base. The CDR3 DNA sequence: TGTGCCAGCAGCAACCGACTAGCGGGGGCTACCTACGAGCAGTACTTC. It yields the protein CASSNRLAGATYEQYF. The chain joins TRBV7-9 to TRBJ2-7; 12 bases are a match to TRBD2. This CDR3 spans 16 amino acids. Germline values: CDR1 SEHNR, CDR2 FQNEAQ (reference sequence). J gave up 2 bases and V 5 bases, and 7 bases lay outside the gene matches. Filled out from reference TRBV7-9 and TRBJ2-7, the complete variable domain reads DTGVSQNPRHKITKRGQNVTFRCDPISEHNRLYWYRQTLGQGPEFLTYFQNEAQLEKSRLLSDRFSAERPKGSFSTLEIQRTEQGDSAMYLCASSNRLAGATYEQYFGPGTRLTVT.

The sample holds many counts of this clonotype. V gene TRBV6-1 combines with J gene TRBJ2-7; a weak D match, TRBD2 (5 bases). This CDR3 region has 13 residues. Trimming left V 5 bases short and J 0 bases short, with 8 bases between. CDR1 is MNHNS, CDR2 SASEGT, per germline. The CDR3: CASSLLASYEQYF. Here the CDR3 DNA reads TGTGCCAGCAGTCTTCTAGCCTCCTACGAGCAGTACTTC.

This clonotype showed up many times. The chain uses TRBV12-5 and TRBJ2-1, with 12 bases matching TRBD2. With V trimmed by 1 base and J by 0 bases, 13 bases remained unmatched. The CDR3 is 21 residues long. The germline CDR1 and CDR2 sequences are LGHNT and FRNRAP. CDR3 coding DNA: TGTGCTAGTGGTTTGGGGCTTGAGACTAGCGGGGGTTTTAGCTCCTACAATGAGCAGTTCTTC. It translates to CASGLGLETSGGFSSYNEQFF.

This clonotype showed up many times. V and J are TRBV4-2 and TRBJ1-1; 8 bases line up with TRBD1. Germline CDR1 is LGHNA and CDR2 is YNFKEQ. This CDR3 has 15 residues. Trimming removed 1 base from V and 1 base from J; junction bases left unmatched: 2. The DNA for the CDR3 is TGTGCCAGCAGCCAAGGGACAGGGACGAACACTGAAGCTTTCTTT. This translates into CASSQGTGTNTEAFF.

This clonotype was observed a few times. This chain uses TRBV5-8 with TRBJ2-3; tentative D call: TRBD1 (6 bases). The CDR3 covers 17 residues. Germline V gene sequence: CDR1 SGHTS, CDR2 YDEGEE. The ends were cut back, 4 bases at V and 10 bases at J, with 28 bases in the middle. DNA for the CDR3: TGTGCCAGCAGCCGTCTTTTTTACAGGGAAGCGCAGCCCCCGCAGTATTTT. Amino acids: CASSRLFYREAQPPQYF.

About this clonotype: A much bigger clone sits one base away, suggesting this may be a read error. The chain joins TRBV7-3 to TRBJ2-2, with D unclear. Germline loops: CDR1 SGHTA, CDR2 FQGTGA. V dropped 4 bases and J dropped 7 bases, with 7 bases sitting between them. The CDR3 loop spans 12 amino acids. CDR3 protein: CASSCYSGELFF. For the CDR3, the DNA is TGTGCCAGCAGCTGCTATAGCGGGGAGCTGTTTTTT.

This clonotype was counted ten times or more. This chain joins TRBV10-3 and TRBJ2-5, with 10 nucleotides matching TRBD1. CDR1 is ENHRY, CDR2 SYGVKD, per germline. This CDR3 is built from 16 residues. The J segment lost 9 bases and the V segment lost 6 bases, leaving 16 bases of the junction unmatched. CDR3 loop: CAISLLGQGPEWSQYF. In DNA form, the CDR3 reads TGTGCCATCAGCTTGCTGGGACAGGGGCCAGAATGGTCCCAGTACTTC.

This clonotype occurred many times. This chain connects TRBV5-5 to TRBJ1-1; D call uncertain. The CDR3 is 14 residues long. Trimming stripped 3 bases from V and 3 bases from J, with 12 bases between. CDR1 is SGHKS and CDR2 is YYEKEE in the germline V gene (reference sequence). In nucleotides, the CDR3 is TGTGCCAGCAGCTCTTCCGGGTTTTACACTGAAGCTTTCTTT. This translates into CASSSSGFYTEAFF.

V usage is TRBV20-1 and J usage is TRBJ2-5; TRBD2 is a possible D gene (6 bases). The germline V gene has CDR1 DFQATT and CDR2 SNEGSKA (reference sequence). Between the trimmed V and J ends, which lost 6 bases and 7 bases, there was a span of 18 bases. CDR3 length equals 13 residues. The CDR3 is CSAQGLWLGTQYF. CDR3 nucleotides: TGCAGTGCCCAGGGACTCTGGCTTGGGACCCAGTACTTC.

This clonotype has at least ten counts. The genes are TRBV7-2 and TRBJ2-7; D not resolved. Germline V lookup: CDR1 SGHTA, CDR2 FQGNSA. The CDR3 sequence is 13 residues long. Trimming pared 5 bases from V and 1 base from J, leaving 9 bases between. CDR3 sequence: CASSQERSYEQYF. The CDR3, as DNA: TGTGCCAGCAGCCAAGAGAGATCCTACGAGCAGTACTTC.

The V and J genes are TRBV2 and TRBJ2-5, with 11 bases identical to TRBD2. Per germline, CDR1 SNHLY and CDR2 FYNNEI. The CDR3 runs 14 residues. V trimming: 6 bases; J trimming: 2 bases; junction bases outside the gene matches: 2. CDR3 sequence (DNA): TGTGCCAGCAGCGGGACTAGCGGTCAAGAGACCCAGTACTTC. Its protein is CASSGTSGQETQYF.

This clonotype was counted at least ten times. CDR3 amino acids: CASSWASGRAISYEQYF. As DNA, the CDR3 is TGTGCCAGCAGTTGGGCTAGCGGGAGGGCCATCTCCTACGAGCAGTACTTC. The chain joins TRBV6-2 or TRBV6-3 to TRBJ2-7, with TRBD2 matching 12 bases. The CDR3 runs 17 residues. J gave up 0 bases and V 4 bases, and 7 bases lay outside the gene matches. CDR1 is MNHEY and CDR2 is SVGEGT in the germline V gene.

This clonotype was found many times. The genes are TRBV7-9 and TRBJ2-6; 7 positions agree with TRBD2. Germline V gene lookup returns CDR1 SEHNR and CDR2 FQNEAQ (reference sequence). The CDR3 is 16 amino acids. V gave up 1 base and J gave up 2 bases; unmatched junction bases: 2. The CDR3 protein is CASSLGEGPGANVLTF. The CDR3 DNA reads as TGTGCCAGCAGCTTAGGGGAGGGGCCTGGGGCCAACGTCCTGACTTTC.

In its sample, this clonotype was seen many times. DNA for the CDR3: TGTGCCAGCAGTCCGGGACTAGCGGGAGCGGGGTACAATGAGCAGTTCTTC. It specifies CASSPGLAGAGYNEQFF. The chain carries TRBV4-2 and TRBJ2-1, with TRBD2 matching over 14 bases. Germline CDR1 is LGHNA and CDR2 is YNFKEQ. V lost 6 bases, J lost 4 bases, and 8 bases stayed unmatched. The CDR3 runs to 17 residues.

This clonotype appeared many times. The CDR3, as DNA: TGCAGCGTTTCCGAGAGCGCGCAACCCTACGAGCAGTACTTC. Its translation is CSVSESAQPYEQYF. This rearrangement joins TRBV29-1 to TRBJ2-7, with unresolved D. V lost 5 bases and J 2 bases, leaving 16 bases between the germline ends. CDR1 and CDR2 (germline): SQVTM, ANQGSEA. This CDR3 spans 14 amino acids.

The table lists this clonotype with many counts. This chain joins TRBV10-3 and TRBJ2-2, with 8 bases that match TRBD1. Germline V gene sequence: CDR1 ENHRY, CDR2 SYGVKD. V lost 8 bases and J lost 1; bases outside the gene matches: 3. This CDR3 region has 14 residues. In nucleotides, the CDR3 is TGTGCCATCGAGACAGGGGTGAACACCGGGGAGCTGTTTTTT. This codes for CAIETGVNTGELFF.

At least ten counts were recorded for this clonotype. The chain carries TRBV20-1 and TRBJ2-3; D gene unclear. Trimming took 3 bases from V and 3 from J, leaving 10 bases between them. The germline V gene has CDR1 DFQATT and CDR2 SNEGSKA (reference sequence). This CDR3 spans 13 amino acids. CDR3 in amino acids: CSARSRWTDTQYF. As DNA, the CDR3 is TGCAGTGCTAGGTCACGTTGGACAGATACGCAGTATTTT.

This clonotype was observed a few times. The rearrangement links TRBV5-1 to TRBJ2-1; 7 nucleotides align to TRBD1. CDR1 is SGHRS, CDR2 YFSETQ, per germline. J gave up 9 bases and V 1 base, and 13 bases lay outside the gene matches. The CDR3 extends over 16 amino acids. CDR3 in amino acids: CASSLRTGALNSEQFF. For the CDR3, the DNA is TGCGCCAGCAGCTTGCGTACAGGGGCACTCAATAGTGAGCAGTTCTTC.

The chain joins TRBV11-2 to TRBJ2-1, with 11 bases that match TRBD2. The J segment lost 3 bases and the V segment lost 4 bases, leaving 5 bases of the junction unmatched. CDR1 and CDR2 (germline): SGHAT, FQNNGV. This CDR3 comprises 16 residues. CDR3 in amino acids: CASSSGTSGFYNEQFF. DNA for the CDR3: TGTGCCAGCAGCTCCGGGACTAGCGGATTCTACAATGAGCAGTTCTTC.

V usage is TRBV5-6 and J usage is TRBJ1-3; D may be TRBD1 (6 bases). V was pared by 1 base and J by 2 bases, with 13 bases between. Per germline, CDR1 SGHDT and CDR2 YYEEEE. The CDR3 is 16 residues long. CDR3 sequence: CASSLIQGVTGNTIYF. The CDR3 DNA sequence: TGTGCCAGCAGCTTGATACAGGGAGTAACTGGAAACACCATATATTTT.

This clonotype was counted ten times or more. The chain uses TRBV28 and TRBJ1-2; TRBD1 agrees at 11 bases. The V and J ends lost 5 bases and 4 bases, in that order; junction bases with no gene match: 6. Germline V gene lookup returns CDR1 MDHEN and CDR2 SYDVKM. This CDR3 is built from 15 residues. CDR3 sequence: CASSEDRGRVYGYTF. DNA for the CDR3: TGTGCCAGCAGTGAGGACAGGGGGCGTGTCTATGGCTACACCTTC.

In this sample, this clonotype turned up many times. This chain uses TRBV14 with TRBJ1-1; 8 nucleotides align to TRBD1. Trimming removed 4 bases from V and 7 bases from J; junction bases left unmatched: 5. Per the germline V gene, CDR1 is SGHDN and CDR2 is FVKESK. CDR3 length: 13 residues. The chain's CDR3 is CASSLDRAGEAFF. In DNA, the CDR3 is TGTGCCAGCAGCCTGGACAGGGCCGGTGAAGCTTTCTTT.

This clonotype was picked up many times. The chain recombines TRBV27 with TRBJ1-4; weak D call: TRBD1 (6 bases). The CDR3 contains 16 residues. In germline, CDR1 is MNHEY, CDR2 SMNVEV (reference sequence). The V gene lost 5 bases and the J gene lost 6 bases, with 19 bases spanning the gap. The CDR3 nucleotides are TGTGCCAGCAGTACCCGACAGGTTGGGGGGTATGAAAAACTGTTTTTT. Its translation is CASSTRQVGGYEKLFF.

This clonotype occurred many times. The chain recombines TRBV12-3 or TRBV12-4 with TRBJ2-7, with D unclear. CDR3 length equals 13 residues. Trimming pared 5 bases from V and 6 bases from J, leaving 14 bases between. The CDR3 nucleotides are TGTGCCAGCAGTCCCGACACCTTTGGCGAGCAGTACTTC. The encoded protein is CASSPDTFGEQYF.